The clone carrying this TCR beta chain was detected only a few times. Antigen unknown. The data were taken from a study of T-cell reconstitution after alpha-beta-depleted transplantation in children. Points from the study as a whole: Where alpha-beta T cells came from about two months after transplant was reportedly several hundred expanded graft clones. Surviving recipient T cells and thymic progenitors accounted for the high day-60 TCRbeta diversity observed in some patients.

TCRbeta library construction was performed incorporating unique molecular identifiers. In TCRdb, the PCR reads were re-called with MiXCR into one record per CDR3 protein. The data show around 580,000 distinct CDR3 sequences, with over 20% seen just once and 30% to 45% held by the top ten. V lost 4 bases to trimming and J lost 4 bases, with 11 bases between them. Germline V CDR1 and CDR2: ENHRY, SYGVKD. This CDR3 comprises 14 residues. The genes are TRBV10-3 and TRBJ1-5, with D tentatively TRBD1 (5 bases). The material was PBMCs, obtained before TCRalphabeta/CD19-depleted stem cell transplant. The clonotype originates from a boy less than two years old with Wiskott-Aldrich syndrome, due to receive a stem cell transplant. CDR3 sequence reads: CAISAQGVNQPQHF. DNA of the CDR3: TGTGCCATCAGTGCTCAGGGCGTTAATCAGCCCCAGCATTTT.